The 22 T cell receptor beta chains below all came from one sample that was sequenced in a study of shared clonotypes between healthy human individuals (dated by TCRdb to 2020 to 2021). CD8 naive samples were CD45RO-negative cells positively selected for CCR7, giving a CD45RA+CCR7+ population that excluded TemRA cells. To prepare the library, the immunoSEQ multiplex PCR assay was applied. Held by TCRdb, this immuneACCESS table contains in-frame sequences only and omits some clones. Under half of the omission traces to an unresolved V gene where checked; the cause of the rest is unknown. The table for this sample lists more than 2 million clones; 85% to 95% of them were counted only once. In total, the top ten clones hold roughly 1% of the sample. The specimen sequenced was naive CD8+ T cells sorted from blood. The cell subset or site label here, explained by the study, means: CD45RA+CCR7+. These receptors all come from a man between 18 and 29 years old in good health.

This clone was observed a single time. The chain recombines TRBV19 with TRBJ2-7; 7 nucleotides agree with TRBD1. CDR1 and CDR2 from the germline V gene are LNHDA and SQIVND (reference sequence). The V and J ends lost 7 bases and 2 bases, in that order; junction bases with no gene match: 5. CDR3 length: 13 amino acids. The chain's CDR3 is CASKSGQTYEQYF. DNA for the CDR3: TGTGCCAGTAAATCGGGACAGACCTACGAGCAGTACTTC.

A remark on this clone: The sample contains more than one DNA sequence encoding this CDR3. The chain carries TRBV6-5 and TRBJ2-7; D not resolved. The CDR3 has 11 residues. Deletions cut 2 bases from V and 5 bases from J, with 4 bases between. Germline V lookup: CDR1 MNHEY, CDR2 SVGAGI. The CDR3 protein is CASSYGDEQYF. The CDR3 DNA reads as TGTGCCAGCAGTTACGGCGACGAGCAGTACTTC.

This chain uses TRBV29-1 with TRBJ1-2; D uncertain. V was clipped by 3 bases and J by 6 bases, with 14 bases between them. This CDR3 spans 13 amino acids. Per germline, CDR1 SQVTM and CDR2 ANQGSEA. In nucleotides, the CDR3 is TGCAGCGTTGATCCGCAGGCCTGGGATGGCTACACCTTC. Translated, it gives CSVDPQAWDGYTF.

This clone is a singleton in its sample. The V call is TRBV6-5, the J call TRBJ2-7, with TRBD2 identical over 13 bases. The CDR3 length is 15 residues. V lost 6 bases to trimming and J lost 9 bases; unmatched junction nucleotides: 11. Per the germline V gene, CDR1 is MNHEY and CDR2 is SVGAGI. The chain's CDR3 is CASSATSGGALVQYF. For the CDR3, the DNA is TGTGCCAGCAGCGCTACTAGCGGGGGGGCGTTGGTGCAGTACTTC.

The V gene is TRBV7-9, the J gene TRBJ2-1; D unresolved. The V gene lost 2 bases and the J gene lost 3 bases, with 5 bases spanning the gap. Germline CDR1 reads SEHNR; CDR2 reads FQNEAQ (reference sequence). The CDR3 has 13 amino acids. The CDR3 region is CASSLIIYNEQFF. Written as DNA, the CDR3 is TGTGCCAGCAGCTTAATAATCTACAATGAGCAGTTCTTC.

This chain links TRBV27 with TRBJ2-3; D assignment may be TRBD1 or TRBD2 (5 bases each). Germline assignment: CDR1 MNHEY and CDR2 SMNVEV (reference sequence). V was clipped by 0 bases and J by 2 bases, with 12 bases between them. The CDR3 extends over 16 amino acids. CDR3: CASSLSQGPITDTQYF. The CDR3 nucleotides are TGTGCCAGCAGTTTATCGCAGGGACCGATCACAGATACGCAGTATTTT.

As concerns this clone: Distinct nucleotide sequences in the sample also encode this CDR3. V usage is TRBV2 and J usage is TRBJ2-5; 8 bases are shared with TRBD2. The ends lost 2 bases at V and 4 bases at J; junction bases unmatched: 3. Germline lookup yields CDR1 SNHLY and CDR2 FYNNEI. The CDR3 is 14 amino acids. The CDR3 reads CASSESGGRETQYF. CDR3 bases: TGTGCCAGCAGTGAAAGCGGGGGCAGAGAGACCCAGTACTTC.

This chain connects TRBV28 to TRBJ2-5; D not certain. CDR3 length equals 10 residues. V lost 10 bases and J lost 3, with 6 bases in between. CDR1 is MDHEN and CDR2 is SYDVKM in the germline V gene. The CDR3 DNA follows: TGTGCCACCTATGAAGAGACCCAGTACTTC. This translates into CATYEETQYF.

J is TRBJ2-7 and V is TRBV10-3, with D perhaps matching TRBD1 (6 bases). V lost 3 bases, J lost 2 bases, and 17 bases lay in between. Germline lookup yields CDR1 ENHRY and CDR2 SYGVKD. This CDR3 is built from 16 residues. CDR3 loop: CAISDKMGTSTYEQYF. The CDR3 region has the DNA TGTGCCATCAGTGATAAAATGGGGACATCTACCTACGAGCAGTACTTC.

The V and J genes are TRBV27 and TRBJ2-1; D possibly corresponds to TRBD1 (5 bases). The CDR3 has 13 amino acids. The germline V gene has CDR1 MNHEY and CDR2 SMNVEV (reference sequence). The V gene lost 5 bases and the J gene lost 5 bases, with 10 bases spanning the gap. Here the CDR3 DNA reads TGTGCCAGCAGTCTCCAGACAGACAATGAGCAGTTCTTC. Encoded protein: CASSLQTDNEQFF.

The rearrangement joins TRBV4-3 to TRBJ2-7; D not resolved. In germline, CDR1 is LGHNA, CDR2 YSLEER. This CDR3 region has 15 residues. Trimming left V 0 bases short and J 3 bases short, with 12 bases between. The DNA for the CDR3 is TGCGCCAGCAGCCAAGATGAATCCTTAGGCTACGAGCAGTACTTC. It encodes CASSQDESLGYEQYF.

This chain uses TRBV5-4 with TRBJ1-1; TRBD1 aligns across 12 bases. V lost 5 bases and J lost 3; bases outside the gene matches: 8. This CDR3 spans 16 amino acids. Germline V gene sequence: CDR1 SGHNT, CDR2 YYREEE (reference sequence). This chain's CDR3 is CASSTGQGAEDTEAFF. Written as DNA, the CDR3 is TGTGCCAGCAGTACGGGACAGGGGGCGGAGGACACTGAAGCTTTCTTT. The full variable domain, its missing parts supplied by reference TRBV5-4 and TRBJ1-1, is ETGVTQSPTHLIKTRGQQVTLRCSSQSGHNTVSWYQQALGQGPQFIFQYYREEENGRGNFPPRFSGLQFPNYSSELNVNALELDDSALYLCASSTGQGAEDTEAFFGQGTRLTVV.

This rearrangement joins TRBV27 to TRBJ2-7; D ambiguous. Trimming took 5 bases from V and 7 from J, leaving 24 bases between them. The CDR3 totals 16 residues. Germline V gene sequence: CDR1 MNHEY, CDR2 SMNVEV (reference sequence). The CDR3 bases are TGTGCCAGCAGTCCGTCCTTAGGTCAGGTTGTGGGGGAGCAGTACTTC. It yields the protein CASSPSLGQVVGEQYF.

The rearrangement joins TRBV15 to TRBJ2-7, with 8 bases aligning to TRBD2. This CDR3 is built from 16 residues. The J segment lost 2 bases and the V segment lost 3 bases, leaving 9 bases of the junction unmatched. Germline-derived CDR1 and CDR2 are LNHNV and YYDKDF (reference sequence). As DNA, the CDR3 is TGTGCCACCAGCAGCAATCCGGGACTAGGCACCTACGAGCAGTACTTC. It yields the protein CATSSNPGLGTYEQYF.

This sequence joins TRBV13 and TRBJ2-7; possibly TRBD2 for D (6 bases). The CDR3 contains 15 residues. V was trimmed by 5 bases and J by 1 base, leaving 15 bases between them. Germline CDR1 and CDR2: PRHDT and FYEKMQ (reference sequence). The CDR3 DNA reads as TGTGCCAGCAGCGCTGGAGGGCCCGGTTCCTACGAGCAGTACTTC. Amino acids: CASSAGGPGSYEQYF.

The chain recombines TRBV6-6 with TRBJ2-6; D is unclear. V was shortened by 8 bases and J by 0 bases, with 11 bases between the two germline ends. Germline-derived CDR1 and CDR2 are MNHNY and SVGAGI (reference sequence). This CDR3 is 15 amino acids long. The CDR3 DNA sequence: TGTGCCAGCGGAACTGATAGCTCTGGGGCCAACGTCCTGACTTTC. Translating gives CASGTDSSGANVLTF.

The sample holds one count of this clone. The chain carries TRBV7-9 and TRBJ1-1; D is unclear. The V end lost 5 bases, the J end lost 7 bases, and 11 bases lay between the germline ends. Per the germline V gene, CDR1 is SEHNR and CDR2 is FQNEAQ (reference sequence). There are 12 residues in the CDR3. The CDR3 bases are TGTGCCAGCAGCGGTACACAGTATGAAGCTTTCTTT. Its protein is CASSGTQYEAFF.

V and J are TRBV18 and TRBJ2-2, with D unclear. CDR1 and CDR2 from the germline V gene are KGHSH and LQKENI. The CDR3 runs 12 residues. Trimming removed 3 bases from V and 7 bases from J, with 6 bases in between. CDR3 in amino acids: CASSPELGELFF. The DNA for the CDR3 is TGTGCCAGCTCACCGGAGCTCGGGGAGCTGTTTTTT.

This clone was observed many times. DNA for the CDR3: TGTGCCAGCAGTGAAGAGGACACCTCGGGGGCCGAGCAGTACTTC. It is translated as CASSEEDTSGAEQYF. The chain employs TRBV2 and TRBJ2-7; either TRBD1 or TRBD2 may fit D (6 bases each). Trimming shortened V by 1 base and J by 6 bases, and 16 bases separated the two germline ends. The germline gives CDR1 SNHLY, CDR2 FYNNEI. There are 15 residues in the CDR3.

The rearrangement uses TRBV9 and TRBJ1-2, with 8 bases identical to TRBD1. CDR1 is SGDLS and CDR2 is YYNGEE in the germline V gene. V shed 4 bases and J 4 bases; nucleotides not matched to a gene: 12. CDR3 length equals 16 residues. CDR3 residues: CASSISRTGPSYGYTF. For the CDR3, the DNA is TGTGCCAGCAGCATCTCTAGGACAGGGCCTTCCTATGGCTACACCTTC.

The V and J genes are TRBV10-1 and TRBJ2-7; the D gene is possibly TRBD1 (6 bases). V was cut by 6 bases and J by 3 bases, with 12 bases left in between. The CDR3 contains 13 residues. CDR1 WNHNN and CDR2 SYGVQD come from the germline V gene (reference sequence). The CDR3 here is CASSTDSDYEQYF. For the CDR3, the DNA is TGCGCCAGCAGCACGGACAGTGACTACGAGCAGTACTTC.

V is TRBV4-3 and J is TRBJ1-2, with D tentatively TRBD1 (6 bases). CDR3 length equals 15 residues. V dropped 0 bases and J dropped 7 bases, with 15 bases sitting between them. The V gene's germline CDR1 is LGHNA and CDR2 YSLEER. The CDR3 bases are TGCGCCAGCAGCCAAGATCGTGGGGGGGCAGGTGGCTACACCTTC. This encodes CASSQDRGGAGGYTF.